This passage covers 9 T cell receptor beta chains from one sample sequenced in a study of T cell responses to AZD1222 COVID-19 vaccine. Some clones are missing from TCRdb's copy, which holds only in-frame ones; the method was immunoSEQ multiplex PCR. There are some 150,000 clones in the sample; roughly 90% occur only once, and approximately 3.6% lies in the top ten. The starting material was peripheral blood, obtained 28 days after the second AZD1222 dose. These receptors were collected from an adult who received the AZD1222 COVID-19 vaccine.

The gene calls are TRBV29-1 and TRBJ2-3; D perhaps matches TRBD1 (5 bases). CDR1 is SQVTM, CDR2 ANQGSEA, per germline. CDR3 length: 11 residues. The V gene lost 4 bases and the J gene lost 8 bases, with 10 bases spanning the gap. The CDR3 here is CSVGIQGTQYF. The CDR3 DNA reads TGCAGCGTTGGGATTCAGGGTACGCAGTATTTT.

V is TRBV2 and J is TRBJ2-1; TRBD2 matches 10 bases. V was pared by 6 bases and J by 3 bases, with 2 bases of the junction left unmatched. CDR1 and CDR2 from the germline V gene are SNHLY and FYNNEI. The CDR3 extends over 14 amino acids. CDR3 residues: CASRAGGNYNEQFF. The CDR3 DNA reads as TGTGCCAGCAGAGCGGGAGGGAACTACAATGAGCAGTTCTTC.

V usage is TRBV10-3 and J usage is TRBJ2-7; D unresolved. Germline lookup yields CDR1 ENHRY and CDR2 SYGVKD. The V gene lost 0 bases and the J gene lost 3 bases, with 12 bases spanning the gap. The CDR3 has 15 amino acids. The CDR3 is CAISESIQISYEQYF. CDR3 DNA: TGTGCCATCAGTGAGTCGATTCAAATTAGCTACGAGCAGTACTTC.

This chain connects TRBV19 to TRBJ1-4; no definite D call. Trimming cost V 6 bases and J 0 bases, with 8 bases left between them. CDR1 is LNHDA, CDR2 SQIVND, per germline (reference sequence). CDR3 size: 14 residues. The DNA for the CDR3 is TGTGCCAGTAGAAAGGGTGCAACTAATGAAAAACTGTTTTTT. Amino acid sequence: CASRKGATNEKLFF.

This clone was detected many times. The V gene is TRBV3-1 (or the pseudogene TRBV3-2), the J gene TRBJ2-7; D is perhaps TRBD1 or TRBD2 (7 bases each). V lost 0 bases, J lost 6 bases, and 24 bases lay in between. This CDR3 comprises 18 residues. Looked up from germline, CDR1 is LGHDT and CDR2 is YNNKEL (reference sequence). The CDR3 nucleotides are TGTGCCAGCAGCCAAGAAGGGGGCGGGAGAGGAGTTGTCGGCGAGCAGTACTTC. This sequence encodes CASSQEGGGRGVVGEQYF.

This clone turned up a few times. This chain connects TRBV7-9 to TRBJ2-1, with 13 positions matching TRBD2. This CDR3 region has 19 residues. J lost 1 base, V lost 2 bases, and 8 bases had no gene match. CDR1 and CDR2 from the germline V gene are SEHNR and FQNEAQ (reference sequence). The DNA of the CDR3 is TGTGCCAGCAGCTTAAGGTCGACTAGCGGGAGGAGGTCCTACAATGAGCAGTTCTTC. Translated, it gives CASSLRSTSGRRSYNEQFF.

The chain links TRBV7-9 to TRBJ1-1; D gene uncertain. Trimming took off 1 base at V and 4 bases at J, with 10 bases between the two ends. Per germline, CDR1 SEHNR and CDR2 FQNEAQ (reference sequence). The length of the CDR3 is 14 residues. For the CDR3, the DNA is TGTGCCAGCAGCTTAGTCGGATCGGGCACTGAAGCTTTCTTT. It encodes CASSLVGSGTEAFF.

This chain connects TRBV27 to TRBJ2-5; 7 positions agree with TRBD2. The V and J ends lost 2 bases and 5 bases, in that order; junction bases with no gene match: 8. CDR3 length: 15 residues. Germline V gives CDR1 MNHEY, CDR2 SMNVEV (reference sequence). CDR3 sequence: CASSLVGPGGETQYF. CDR3 in DNA: TGTGCCAGCAGTTTAGTGGGCCCCGGGGGGGAGACCCAGTACTTC.

This chain links TRBV9 with TRBJ2-7; no definite D call. There are 14 residues in the CDR3. The V gene lost 0 bases and the J gene lost 2 bases, with 9 bases spanning the gap. Per germline, CDR1 SGDLS and CDR2 YYNGEE. In DNA, the CDR3 is TGTGCCAGCAGCGTAGAAGGAGACCCCTACGAGCAGTACTTC. Its protein product is CASSVEGDPYEQYF. Full variable domain (missing parts from reference TRBV9 and TRBJ2-7): DSGVTQTPKHLITATGQRVTLRCSPRSGDLSVYWYQQSLDQGLQFLIQYYNGEERAKGNILERFSAQQFPDLHSELNLSSLELGDSALYFCASSVEGDPYEQYFGPGTRLTVT.